These 20 T cell receptor beta chains share one sample of origin, sequenced in a study of T cell repertoires in cytomegalovirus infection. The antigens for these receptors are not known. TCRdb itself ran the reads through MiXCR, one entry per CDR3 protein. This table has tens of thousands of distinct CDR3 sequences, 42% appearing once. The sample was CD8+ T cells from cultured PBMCs, taken from culture after CMV antigen stimulation. All receptors derive from a human donor in good health (CMV status not recorded). Some clones in this sample may be carry-over from other donors' samples.

The table lists this clonotype with many counts. This rearrangement joins TRBV7-9 to TRBJ1-5; TRBD1 aligns across 7 bases. Per the germline V gene, CDR1 is SEHNR and CDR2 is FQNEAQ (reference sequence). With 8 bases clipped from V and 4 bases from J, the junction kept 11 bases outside the gene matches. CDR3 size: 15 residues. In nucleotides, the CDR3 is TGTGCCAGCTCCTCAGGGGGGCTCGGGAATCAGCCCCAGCATTTT. Encoded protein: CASSSGGLGNQPQHF. The full variable domain, rest sourced from reference TRBV7-9 and TRBJ1-5, is DTGVSQNPRHKITKRGQNVTFRCDPISEHNRLYWYRQTLGQGPEFLTYFQNEAQLEKSRLLSDRFSAERPKGSFSTLEIQRTEQGDSAMYLCASSSGGLGNQPQHFGDGTRLSIL.

This chain links TRBV27 with TRBJ1-5; 7 nucleotides agree with TRBD1. This CDR3 is 16 amino acids long. The V gene's germline CDR1 is MNHEY and CDR2 SMNVEV (reference sequence). Trimming at V came to 2 bases and at J to 5 bases, leaving 9 bases not matched to a gene. The CDR3 coding sequence is TGTGCCAGCAGTTTAGCCCCCCACAGGGGAGATCAGCCCCAGCATTTT. Amino acids: CASSLAPHRGDQPQHF.

V is TRBV28 and J is TRBJ2-4; weak D call: TRBD1 (6 bases). V gave up 5 bases and J gave up 0 bases, with 17 bases separating them. The CDR3 is 17 amino acids. The germline V gene has CDR1 MDHEN and CDR2 SYDVKM. The DNA for the CDR3 is TGTGCCAGCAGTATCGGGACACAACTAATAGCCAAAAACATTCAGTACTTC. This encodes CASSIGTQLIAKNIQYF.

The chain recombines TRBV7-2 with TRBJ1-4; perhaps TRBD1 as D (6 bases). From germline, CDR1 is SGHTA and CDR2 FQGNSA. The length of the CDR3 is 18 residues. Trimming left V 4 bases short and J 12 bases short, with 30 bases between. CDR3 amino acids: CASSSTFETGATLPELFF. In nucleotides, the CDR3 is TGTGCCAGCAGCTCTACTTTTGAGACAGGAGCTACCCTTCCTGAACTGTTTTTT.

Only a few counts were recorded for this clonotype. V gene TRBV12-5 combines with J gene TRBJ2-4, with a tentative D call TRBD1 (6 bases). The CDR3 consists of 16 residues. From germline, CDR1 is LGHNT and CDR2 FRNRAP. The ends were cut back, 4 bases at V and 0 bases at J, with 13 bases in the middle. The CDR3, as DNA: TGTGCTAGTGGTTCGGACAGAGACCTAGCCAAAAACATTCAGTACTTC. It specifies CASGSDRDLAKNIQYF.

This clonotype was found a few times. The chain links TRBV20-1 to TRBJ1-2; D is unresolved. From germline, CDR1 is DFQATT and CDR2 SNEGSKA (reference sequence). V was shortened by 3 bases and J by 0 bases, with 14 bases between the two germline ends. This CDR3 comprises 15 residues. CDR3 amino acids: CSARGGHGANYGYTF. The CDR3 bases are TGCAGTGCTAGGGGCGGGCACGGGGCTAACTATGGCTACACCTTC.

As for this clonotype: A much larger clone lies one base from this, so it may be a read error. V usage is TRBV4-1 and J usage is TRBJ1-1; D possibly corresponds to TRBD1 (6 bases). V was shortened by 4 bases and J by 5 bases, with 14 bases between the two germline ends. This CDR3 comprises 14 residues. The germline V gene encodes CDR1 MGHRA and CDR2 YSYEKL. DNA of the CDR3: TGCGCCAGCAGCCCAGGGGTGGGAACAACTGAAGCTTTCTTT. This codes for CASSPGVGTTEAFF.

This clonotype was picked up a small number of times. The CDR3 sequence is CASSLFLPDEPNYGYTF. The DNA of the CDR3 is TGTGCCAGCAGCTTATTCTTACCGGATGAACCTAACTATGGCTACACCTTC. This chain uses TRBV7-2 with TRBJ1-2; D is unresolved. The CDR3 runs 17 residues. Trimming pared 2 bases from V and 0 bases from J, leaving 16 bases between. The germline gives CDR1 SGHTA, CDR2 FQGNSA.

The chain uses TRBV5-1 and TRBJ1-1; 7 bases line up with TRBD1. With V trimmed by 4 bases and J by 2 bases, 5 bases remained unmatched. This CDR3 has 14 amino acids. Per the germline V gene, CDR1 is SGHRS and CDR2 is YFSETQ. The CDR3 DNA sequence: TGCGCCAGCAGCGCGGCAGGGGGAAACACTGAAGCTTTCTTT. It codes for CASSAAGGNTEAFF.

V and J are TRBV19 and TRBJ2-7; tentative D call: TRBD2 (6 bases). The CDR3 spans 12 residues. Germline V gene data show CDR1 as LNHDA and CDR2 as SQIVND (reference sequence). V was trimmed by 5 bases and J by 3 bases, leaving 8 bases between them. Here the CDR3 DNA reads TGTGCCAGTAGTGAGGGACTCTACGAGCAGTACTTC. This sequence encodes CASSEGLYEQYF. The complete variable domain, with remaining parts taken from reference TRBV19 and TRBJ2-7, reads DGGITQSPKYLFRKEGQNVTLSCEQNLNHDAMYWYRQDPGQGLRLIYYSQIVNDFQKGDIAEGYSVSREKKESFPLTVTSAQKNPTAFYLCASSEGLYEQYFGPGTRLTVT.

V is TRBV20-1 and J is TRBJ1-5; a weak D match, TRBD1 (6 bases). CDR1 is DFQATT, CDR2 SNEGSKA, per germline (reference sequence). Trimming pared 6 bases from V and 1 base from J, leaving 22 bases between. CDR3 length: 17 amino acids. For the CDR3, the DNA is TGCAGTGCAACCTCCGGAAGGGGGGGCAGGAGCAATCAGCCCCAGCATTTT. It codes for CSATSGRGGRSNQPQHF.

DNA of the CDR3: TGCGCCAGCAGCCAAGAACCGGGACAGGGTTATTATGGCTACACCTTC. This codes for CASSQEPGQGYYGYTF. The rearrangement joins TRBV4-1 to TRBJ1-2; 9 nucleotides agree with TRBD1. J was trimmed by 5 bases and V by 0 bases; bases with no gene match: 7. The CDR3 is 16 amino acids. Germline V gene lookup returns CDR1 MGHRA and CDR2 YSYEKL.

This clonotype was detected only a few times. The chain combines TRBV7-9 with TRBJ2-1; possibly TRBD2 for D (6 bases). Germline lookup yields CDR1 SEHNR and CDR2 FQNEAQ (reference sequence). The CDR3 totals 14 residues. The V and J ends lost 6 bases and 8 bases respectively, with 17 bases between them. CDR3 amino acids: CASRRGSPLDEQFF. The CDR3, as DNA: TGTGCCAGCAGACGGGGGTCCCCCTTGGATGAGCAGTTCTTC. The whole variable domain, remainder taken from reference TRBV7-9 and TRBJ2-1, is DTGVSQNPRHKITKRGQNVTFRCDPISEHNRLYWYRQTLGQGPEFLTYFQNEAQLEKSRLLSDRFSAERPKGSFSTLEIQRTEQGDSAMYLCASRRGSPLDEQFFGPGTRLTVL.

The chain uses TRBV5-6 and TRBJ2-2; no clear D gene. The V and J ends lost 0 bases and 5 bases respectively, with 5 bases between them. CDR1 is SGHDT, CDR2 YYEEEE, per germline. This CDR3 is 13 amino acids long. CDR3 sequence: CASSLVGTGELFF. The DNA of the CDR3 is TGTGCCAGCAGCTTGGTGGGGACCGGGGAGCTGTTTTTT. Variable domain in full (rest from reference TRBV5-6 and TRBJ2-2): DAGVTQSPTHLIKTRGQQVTLRCSPKSGHDTVSWYQQALGQGPQFIFQYYEEEERQRGNFPDRFSGHQFPNYSSELNVNALLLGDSALYLCASSLVGTGELFFGEGSRLTVL.

The chain has TRBV11-3 and TRBJ2-7, with 11 bases lining up with TRBD1. J lost 4 bases, V lost 5 bases, and 22 bases had no gene match. The CDR3 length is 20 residues. In germline, CDR1 is SGHNT, CDR2 YENEEA. The CDR3 sequence: CASSTQPAQGQGARRYEQYF. DNA of the CDR3: TGTGCCAGCAGCACCCAACCCGCCCAAGGACAGGGGGCACGGAGGTACGAGCAGTACTTC. Drawing the rest from reference TRBV11-3 and TRBJ2-7, the complete variable domain is EAGVVQSPRYKIIEKKQPVAFWCNPISGHNTLYWYLQNLGQGPELLIRYENEEAVDDSQLPKDRFSAERLKGVDSTLKIQPAELGDSAVYLCASSTQPAQGQGARRYEQYFGPGTRLTVT.

Turning to this clonotype: An end of the junction differs from the germline gene, which may be a read error. The chain employs TRBV7-4 and TRBJ1-2; 9 nucleotides line up with TRBD1. The CDR3 contains 14 residues. Germline CDR1 SGHVT, CDR2 SQSDAQ. CDR3 sequence (DNA): TGTGCCAGCAGCTTAGGGGCGGAAACAGGGGGCCGCGCCTTC. Translating it yields CASSLGAETGGRAF.

This chain connects TRBV7-2 to TRBJ2-3; TRBD1 is a possible D gene (6 bases). Germline-derived CDR1 and CDR2 are SGHTA and FQGNSA. Trimming took 1 base from V and 1 from J, leaving 15 bases between them. This CDR3 spans 17 amino acids. CDR3 in DNA: TGTGCCAGCAGCTTAGGGGTAGGGGGATGGGGCACAGATACGCAGTATTTT. Protein sequence: CASSLGVGGWGTDTQYF.

The chain employs TRBV6-5 and TRBJ2-3, with D perhaps matching TRBD1 or TRBD2 (5 bases each). There are 18 residues in the CDR3. Germline assignment: CDR1 MNHEY and CDR2 SVGAGI. The V and J ends lost 0 bases and 5 bases respectively, with 21 bases between them. Here the CDR3 reads CASSYSSVGAGTVDTQYF. For the CDR3, the DNA is TGTGCCAGCAGTTACTCGAGCGTCGGGGCAGGGACGGTAGATACGCAGTATTTT.

The CDR3 nucleotides read TGTGCCAGTAGTCCGGCTAGCGGGGTCCGCGAGCAGTACTTC. It codes for CASSPASGVREQYF. The rearrangement joins TRBV19 to TRBJ2-7, with 9 bases aligning to TRBD2. With 5 bases clipped from V and 6 bases from J, the junction kept 8 bases outside the gene matches. In germline, CDR1 is LNHDA, CDR2 SQIVND (reference sequence). The CDR3 is 14 residues long.

The chain uses TRBV6-8 and TRBJ2-2, with 13 bases aligning to TRBD2. Unmatched junction bases numbered 9, after V lost 6 bases and J lost 2 bases. Looked up from germline, CDR1 is MNHGY and CDR2 is SAAAGT. CDR3 length: 18 residues. In DNA, the CDR3 is TGTGCCAGCAGCCTATTGACTAGCGGGGGGCCAAACACCGGGGAGCTGTTTTTT. Its translation: CASSLLTSGGPNTGELFF.